This T cell receptor beta chain was obtained from a study of OX40 agonist ivuxolimab in advanced cancers. Clones were read by immunoSEQ multiplex PCR, and TCRdb kept only the in-frame ones, dropping some. This sample carries 70,000 or so clones, about three quarters of them seen once, and the ten largest clones take 2% to 2.5%. The V gene lost 1 base and the J gene lost 7 bases, with 13 bases spanning the gap. In germline, CDR1 is MDHEN, CDR2 SYDVKM. The CDR3 length is 14 residues. This TCR derives from an adult with an advanced solid tumor such as melanoma, head and neck, liver or kidney cancer. The rearrangement joins TRBV28 to TRBJ1-1; D remains unclear. The sample in question was CD4+ or CD8+ T cells sorted from blood, obtained in a trial of the OX40 agonist ivuxolimab. CDR3 amino acids: CASSLLAGSLEAFF. CDR3 DNA sequence: TGTGCCAGCAGTTTATTGGCCGGGTCGCTTGAAGCTTTCTTT.